The rows below give T cell receptor beta chains drawn from one sample of a study of response to subunit inactivated influenza vaccine. A single record per CDR3 protein comes from TCRdb applying MiXCR to the RT-PCR reads. The data show 450,000 to 600,000 distinct CDR3 sequences, with approximately 15% seen just once and less than 4% held by the top ten. Sequences were derived from CD4+ T cells sorted from PBMCs, sampled less than 25 months after vaccination. The receptors shown here come from a man in his fifties or sixties who received an inactivated influenza vaccine. Each CDR3 is given without its conserved first and last residue. Each record gives: CDR3 protein, J gene, D gene, V gene. D genes are given only for firm matches.

cdr3_aa: SAPILAGGYNEQF
j_call: TRBJ2-1
d_call: TRBD2
v_call: TRBV20-1

cdr3_aa: ATTGTGTYNEQF
j_call: TRBJ2-1
d_call: TRBD1
v_call: TRBV28

cdr3_aa: ASSIGSGRGDTQY
j_call: TRBJ2-3
d_call: TRBD2
v_call: TRBV19

cdr3_aa: ASSQVGTRHNEQF
j_call: TRBJ2-1
d_call: -
v_call: TRBV3-1

cdr3_aa: ASNIQGSYTEAF
j_call: TRBJ1-1
d_call: TRBD1
v_call: TRBV12-3/TRBV12-4

cdr3_aa: ASSYSTRSKGETDTQY
j_call: TRBJ2-3
d_call: -
v_call: TRBV6-5

cdr3_aa: ASSSGQGANNEKLF
j_call: TRBJ1-4
d_call: TRBD1
v_call: TRBV12-3/TRBV12-4

cdr3_aa: SARGVGRGYNEQF
j_call: TRBJ2-1
d_call: TRBD2
v_call: TRBV20-1

cdr3_aa: ASSLGVGTYEQY
j_call: TRBJ2-7
d_call: -
v_call: TRBV5-1

cdr3_aa: ASSSDMDEKLF
j_call: TRBJ1-4
d_call: -
v_call: TRBV12-3/TRBV12-4

cdr3_aa: ASSKGLSTYEQY
j_call: TRBJ2-7
d_call: -
v_call: TRBV6-1

cdr3_aa: ASSLVPNSNQPQH
j_call: TRBJ1-5
d_call: -
v_call: TRBV28

cdr3_aa: ASKGETQY
j_call: TRBJ2-5
d_call: -
v_call: TRBV5-1

cdr3_aa: ASTGQGGLEQY
j_call: TRBJ2-7
d_call: TRBD1
v_call: TRBV6-1

cdr3_aa: SVTTGVRWY
j_call: TRBJ2-7
d_call: TRBD1
v_call: TRBV29-1

cdr3_aa: SATGTGGGKLF
j_call: TRBJ1-4
d_call: TRBD1
v_call: TRBV29-1

cdr3_aa: ASSPRSQLNTEAF
j_call: TRBJ1-1
d_call: -
v_call: TRBV7-8

cdr3_aa: AISQSAGTSGSYNEQF
j_call: TRBJ2-1
d_call: TRBD2
v_call: TRBV10-3

cdr3_aa: ASRTSGNNEQY
j_call: TRBJ2-7
d_call: TRBD2
v_call: TRBV27

cdr3_aa: ASSPNRAWADTQY
j_call: TRBJ2-3
d_call: -
v_call: TRBV7-2

cdr3_aa: ASTREGALSSYNSPLH
j_call: TRBJ1-6
d_call: -
v_call: TRBV11-2

cdr3_aa: SARAVRASTGELF
j_call: TRBJ2-2
d_call: -
v_call: TRBV20-1

cdr3_aa: AGARAGFSGNTIY
j_call: TRBJ1-3
d_call: -
v_call: TRBV12-3/TRBV12-4

cdr3_aa: ASSLRAQAYNEQF
j_call: TRBJ2-1
d_call: -
v_call: TRBV7-3

cdr3_aa: SASLAGTTDTQY
j_call: TRBJ2-3
d_call: TRBD2
v_call: TRBV20-1

cdr3_aa: ASSVRGSGPTDTQY
j_call: TRBJ2-3
d_call: -
v_call: TRBV9

cdr3_aa: SARDHSNTEAF
j_call: TRBJ1-1
d_call: -
v_call: TRBV20-1

cdr3_aa: ASSSLAGQETQY
j_call: TRBJ2-5
d_call: TRBD2
v_call: TRBV7-9

cdr3_aa: SAGLAGGSYEQY
j_call: TRBJ2-7
d_call: TRBD2
v_call: TRBV20-1

cdr3_aa: SATSLAGGSTDTQY
j_call: TRBJ2-3
d_call: TRBD2
v_call: TRBV20-1

cdr3_aa: ASSPATSGSYNEQF
j_call: TRBJ2-1
d_call: TRBD2
v_call: TRBV5-1

cdr3_aa: SAKRQQETQY
j_call: TRBJ2-5
d_call: -
v_call: TRBV20-1

cdr3_aa: ASSEAQGAGGYT
j_call: TRBJ1-2
d_call: TRBD1
v_call: TRBV2

cdr3_aa: ASSLALTGGGYT
j_call: TRBJ1-2
d_call: TRBD1
v_call: TRBV5-5

cdr3_aa: ASSPAGTSGIGMQF
j_call: TRBJ2-1
d_call: TRBD2
v_call: TRBV5-1

cdr3_aa: ASSFYQIVTQY
j_call: TRBJ2-5
d_call: -
v_call: TRBV5-8

cdr3_aa: ASSPTRSSGRATGETQY
j_call: TRBJ2-5
d_call: TRBD2
v_call: TRBV7-8